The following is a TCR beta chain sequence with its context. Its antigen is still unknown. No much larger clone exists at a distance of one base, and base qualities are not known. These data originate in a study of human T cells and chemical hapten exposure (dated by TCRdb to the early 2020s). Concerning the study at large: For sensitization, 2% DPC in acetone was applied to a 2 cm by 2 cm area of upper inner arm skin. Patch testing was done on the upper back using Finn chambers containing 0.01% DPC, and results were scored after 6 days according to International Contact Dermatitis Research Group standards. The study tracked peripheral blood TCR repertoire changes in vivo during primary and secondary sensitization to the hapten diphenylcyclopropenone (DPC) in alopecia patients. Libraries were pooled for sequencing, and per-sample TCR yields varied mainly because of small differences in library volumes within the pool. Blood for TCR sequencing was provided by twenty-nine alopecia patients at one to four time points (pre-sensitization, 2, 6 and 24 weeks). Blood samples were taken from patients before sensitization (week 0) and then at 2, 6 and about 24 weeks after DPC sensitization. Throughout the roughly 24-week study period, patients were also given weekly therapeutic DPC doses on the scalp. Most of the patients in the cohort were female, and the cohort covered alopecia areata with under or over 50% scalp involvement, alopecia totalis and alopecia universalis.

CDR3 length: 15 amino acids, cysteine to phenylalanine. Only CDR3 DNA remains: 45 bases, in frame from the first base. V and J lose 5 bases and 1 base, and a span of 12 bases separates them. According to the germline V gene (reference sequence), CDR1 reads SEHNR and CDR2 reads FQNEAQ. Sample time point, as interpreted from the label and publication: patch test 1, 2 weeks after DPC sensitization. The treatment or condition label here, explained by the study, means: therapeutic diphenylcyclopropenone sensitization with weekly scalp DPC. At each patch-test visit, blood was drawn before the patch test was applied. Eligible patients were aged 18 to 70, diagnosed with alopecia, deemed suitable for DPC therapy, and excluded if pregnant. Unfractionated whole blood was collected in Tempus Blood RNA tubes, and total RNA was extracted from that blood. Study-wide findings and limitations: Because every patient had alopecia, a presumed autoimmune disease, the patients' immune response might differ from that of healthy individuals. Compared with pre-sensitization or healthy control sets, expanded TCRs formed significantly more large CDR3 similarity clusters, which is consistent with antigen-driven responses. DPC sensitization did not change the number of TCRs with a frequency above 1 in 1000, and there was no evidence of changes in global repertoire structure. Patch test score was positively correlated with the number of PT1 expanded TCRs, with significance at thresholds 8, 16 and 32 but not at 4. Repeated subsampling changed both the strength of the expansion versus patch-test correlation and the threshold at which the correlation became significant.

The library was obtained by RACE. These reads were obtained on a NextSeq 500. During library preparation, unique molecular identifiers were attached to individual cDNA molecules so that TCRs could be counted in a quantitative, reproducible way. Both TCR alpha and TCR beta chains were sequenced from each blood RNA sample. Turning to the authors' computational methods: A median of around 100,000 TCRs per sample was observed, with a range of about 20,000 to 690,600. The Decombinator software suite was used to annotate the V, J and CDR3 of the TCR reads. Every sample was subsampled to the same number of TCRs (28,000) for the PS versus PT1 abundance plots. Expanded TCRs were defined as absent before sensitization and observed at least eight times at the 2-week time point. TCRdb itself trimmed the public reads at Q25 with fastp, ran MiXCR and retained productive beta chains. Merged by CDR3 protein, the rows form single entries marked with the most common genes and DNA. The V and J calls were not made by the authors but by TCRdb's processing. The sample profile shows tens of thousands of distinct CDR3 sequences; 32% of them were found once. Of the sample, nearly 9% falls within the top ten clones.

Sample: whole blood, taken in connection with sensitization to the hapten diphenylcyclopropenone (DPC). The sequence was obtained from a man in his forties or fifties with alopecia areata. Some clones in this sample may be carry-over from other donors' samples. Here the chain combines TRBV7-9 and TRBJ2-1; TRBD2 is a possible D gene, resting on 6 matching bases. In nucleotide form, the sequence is TGTGCCAGCAGCCCTAGCGACCCTTCCTACAATGAGCAGTTCTTC. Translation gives CASSPSDPSYNEQFF.